This TCR beta chain emerged from a study of cytomegalovirus exposure and HLA in healthy donors. 13 Jbeta primers and 60 Vbeta primers were used for the PCR. Only in-frame clones appear in the TCRdb table, and some are missing; sequencing was by immunoSEQ multiplex PCR. The sample yields 90,000 to 120,000 clones, more than 70% seen once. Between the trimmed V and J ends, which lost 3 bases and 5 bases, there was a span of 16 bases. Germline loops: CDR1 MGHRA, CDR2 YSYEKL. The CDR3 contains 15 residues. With respect to this clone: Antigen: not known.

Study conclusions and caveats: CMV antigen specificity of a few CMV-associated chains was confirmed in vitro. Sequences of the TCR beta chain were said to predict the HLA-A and HLA-B alleles of most subjects accurately.

J is TRBJ1-1 and V is TRBV4-1; unclear D gene. Specimen: PBMCs. This sequence originates from a man aged 25 to 40 in good health and CMV-seronegative. In nucleotides, the CDR3 is TGCGCCAGCAGCCACCCCGGAGGGTCGGGGACTGAAGCTTTCTTT. This codes for CASSHPGGSGTEAFF.